The T cell receptor beta chain described here comes from a study of blood T cells in healthy people across ages. J lost 4 bases, V lost 0 bases, and 3 bases had no gene match. The length of the CDR3 is 16 residues. Per the germline V gene, CDR1 is MGHRA and CDR2 is YSYEKL. This clonotype was detected many times. Combining a sample-barcoded 5' primer with a J-beta primer mix, a second PCR ran for about 7 to 12 cycles. TCRdb re-called the 5' RACE reads with MiXCR, one entry per CDR3 protein. The table has 1.5 million to 2 million distinct CDR3 sequences, 28% seen once. The sequence was obtained from a woman aged 25 to 39 in good health. Specimen: blood. This rearrangement joins TRBV4-1 to TRBJ2-7; 13 bases line up with TRBD2. CDR3 nucleotides: TGCGCCAGCAGCCAAGAATGGACTAGCGGGGGTTACGAGCAGTACTTC. Its protein is CASSQEWTSGGYEQYF.